Reported below is one T cell receptor (beta chain). This entry belongs to a study of blood T cells in healthy people across ages. A second PCR of 7 to 11 cycles used a sample-barcoded 5' primer and a J-beta primer mix. In TCRdb, the 5' RACE reads were re-called with MiXCR into one record per CDR3 protein. The table has some 800,000 distinct CDR3 sequences, roughly 25% seen once. This sample was shared with a second study, whose subject was T cells of mothers and their children.

This clonotype was sampled from a boy between 10 and 17 years old in good health. The sequencing input was blood.

The CDR3 loop is CASSLIQGGHNEQFF. DNA for the CDR3: TGTGCCAGCAGCTTAATACAGGGGGGCCACAATGAGCAGTTCTTC. This sequence joins TRBV7-3 and TRBJ2-1, with 8 bases fitting TRBD1. Germline CDR1 and CDR2: SGHTA and FQGTGA. This CDR3 region has 15 residues. The ends lost 1 base at V and 5 bases at J; junction bases unmatched: 4.